The source of this T cell receptor beta chain is a study of cytomegalovirus exposure and HLA in healthy donors. Overall study results and limits: TCR beta sequences reportedly predicted most subjects' HLA-A and HLA-B alleles accurately. A later analysis appeared to link common viral pathogens to several of the most significant clusters. Owing to their indistinguishability, certain V segments, notably TRBV6-2 and TRBV6-3, were excluded. Cytomegalovirus association was assigned to approximately 160 TCR beta chains.

The PCR had 60 Vbeta and 13 Jbeta primers. Using immunoSEQ multiplex PCR, the repertoire was profiled, and TCRdb retains in-frame clones only, with some absent. The table lists 95,000 to 110,000 clones, 76% of them singletons. The CDR3 is 14 amino acids. Germline CDR1 and CDR2: SGHRS and YFSETQ. The V gene lost 1 base and the J gene lost 3 bases, with 8 bases spanning the gap. About this clone itself: Antigen unknown.

The sequenced material came from PBMCs. The chain has TRBV5-1 and TRBJ1-5; a weak D match, TRBD1 (5 bases). This receptor was taken from a woman younger than 35 in good health and CMV-seropositive. CDR3 nucleotide sequence: TGCGCCAGCAGCTTGACAGGACCCAATCAGCCCCAGCATTTT. It specifies CASSLTGPNQPQHF. The full variable domain, in which reference TRBV5-1 and TRBJ1-5 provide the parts outside the CDR3, is KAGVTQTPRYLIKTRGQQVTLSCSPISGHRSVSWYQQTPGQGLQFLFEYFSETQRNKGNFPGRFSGRQFSNSRSEMNVSTLELGDSALYLCASSLTGPNQPQHFGDGTRLSIL.